Listed below are T cell receptor beta chains from one sample, sequenced in a study of cytomegalovirus exposure and HLA in healthy donors. Sequenced by immunoSEQ multiplex PCR; TCRdb stores in-frame clones only, minus some. Among 100,000 to 150,000 clones listed, about 78% were seen once. The sample comprised PBMCs. These receptors came from a female donor in good health and CMV-seronegative. CDR3s include the opening cysteine and the closing phenylalanine or tryptophan. The D gene is left open where the match is weak. Clone size appears in some rows only: once, few, many, or a class for an expanded clone.

abundance: NA
v_gene: TRBV2
len: 16
j_gene: TRBJ1-2
d_gene: NA
CDR3nt: TGTGCCAGCAGTGAAGCCCGCCGGGGAGGGGAATATGGCTACACCTTC
CDR3aa: CASSEARRGGEYGYTF

abundance: NA
v_gene: TRBV7-8
len: 16
j_gene: TRBJ2-3
d_gene: TRBD2
CDR3nt: TGTGCCAGCAGCTTAGGCGGTGCGGGAGGGGCAGATACGCAGTATTTT
CDR3aa: CASSLGGAGGADTQYF

abundance: NA
v_gene: TRBV7-9
len: 15
j_gene: TRBJ1-3
d_gene: NA
CDR3nt: TGTGCCAGCAGCTTTGACGGGAAGACTGGAAACACCATATATTTT
CDR3aa: CASSFDGKTGNTIYF

abundance: NA
v_gene: TRBV18
len: 12
j_gene: TRBJ2-2
d_gene: NA
CDR3nt: TGTGCCAGTTCAGACCTAGACGGGGAGCTGTTTTTT
CDR3aa: CASSDLDGELFF

abundance: NA
v_gene: TRBV19
len: 14
j_gene: TRBJ1-5
d_gene: TRBD1
CDR3nt: TGTGCCAGTAGAAAGACAGGGCATCTACAGCCCCAGCATTTT
CDR3aa: CASRKTGHLQPQHF

abundance: NA
v_gene: TRBV9
len: 14
j_gene: TRBJ2-5
d_gene: TRBD1
CDR3nt: TGTGCCAGCAGCTCGACGGGACAGCAAGAGACCCAGTACTTC
CDR3aa: CASSSTGQQETQYF

abundance: NA
v_gene: TRBV7-2
len: 14
j_gene: TRBJ1-1
d_gene: NA
CDR3nt: TGTGCCAGCAGCTTCTCTGGGGGGTTCACTGAAGCTTTCTTT
CDR3aa: CASSFSGGFTEAFF

abundance: NA
v_gene: TRBV19
len: 13
j_gene: TRBJ1-2
d_gene: NA
CDR3nt: TGTGCCAGTAGTATCAGAGGGCCCTATGGCTACACCTTC
CDR3aa: CASSIRGPYGYTF

abundance: NA
v_gene: TRBV30
len: 13
j_gene: TRBJ2-5
d_gene: NA
CDR3nt: TGTGCCTGGAGGAGTCGGCGGGATGGGACCCAGTACTTC
CDR3aa: CAWRSRRDGTQYF

abundance: NA
v_gene: TRBV10-2
len: 15
j_gene: TRBJ2-7
d_gene: TRBD2
CDR3nt: TGCGCCAGCAGGACCATAGCGGGGGCCACCTACGAGCAGTACTTC
CDR3aa: CASRTIAGATYEQYF

abundance: NA
v_gene: TRBV10-3
len: 12
j_gene: TRBJ2-7
d_gene: NA
CDR3nt: TGTGCCATCAGTGAGGGGTGGGACACTCTGTACTTC
CDR3aa: CAISEGWDTLYF

abundance: NA
v_gene: TRBV5-1
len: 14
j_gene: TRBJ1-1
d_gene: TRBD1
CDR3nt: TGCGCCAGCAGCCTCCTACAGGGGTCCACTGAAGCTTTCTTT
CDR3aa: CASSLLQGSTEAFF

abundance: NA
v_gene: TRBV18
len: 14
j_gene: TRBJ2-5
d_gene: NA
CDR3nt: TGTGCCAGCTCACCCCGAGGGGGTCAAGAGGCCCAGTACTTC
CDR3aa: CASSPRGGQEAQYF

abundance: NA
v_gene: TRBV2
len: 18
j_gene: TRBJ1-5
d_gene: TRBD1
CDR3nt: TGTGCCAGCAGTGAAGGCGTACAGGGGGCCTATAGCAATCAGCCCCAGCATTTT
CDR3aa: CASSEGVQGAYSNQPQHF

abundance: NA
v_gene: TRBV9
len: 14
j_gene: TRBJ2-5
d_gene: NA
CDR3nt: TGTGCCAGCAGCGTAGACGACAGGCAAGAGACCCAGTACTTC
CDR3aa: CASSVDDRQETQYF

abundance: NA
v_gene: TRBV2
len: 15
j_gene: TRBJ2-7
d_gene: NA
CDR3nt: TGTGCCAGCAGTGTCGGAACAGGGAGTTTCCACGAGCAGTACTTC
CDR3aa: CASSVGTGSFHEQYF

abundance: few
v_gene: TRBV19
len: 15
j_gene: TRBJ2-7
d_gene: TRBD2
CDR3nt: TGTGCCAGTAGTCCCGGGACTAGCGGGAGAAACGAGCAGTACTTC
CDR3aa: CASSPGTSGRNEQYF

abundance: NA
v_gene: TRBV6-1
len: 13
j_gene: TRBJ2-7
d_gene: TRBD2
CDR3nt: TGTGCCACTGGACTAGCGGTAACCTACGAGCAGTACTTC
CDR3aa: CATGLAVTYEQYF

abundance: few
v_gene: TRBV20-1
len: 11
j_gene: TRBJ1-2
d_gene: NA
CDR3nt: TGCAGTGTCCAGACAGTAGATGGCTACACCTTC
CDR3aa: CSVQTVDGYTF

abundance: NA
v_gene: TRBV11-2
len: 14
j_gene: TRBJ2-5
d_gene: NA
CDR3nt: TGTGCCAGCAGCTTAGGTGGCCTCGGGGAGACCCAGTACTTC
CDR3aa: CASSLGGLGETQYF

abundance: NA
v_gene: TRBV28
len: 17
j_gene: TRBJ1-1
d_gene: TRBD1
CDR3nt: TGTGCCAGCAGTCTCCAATTGACAGGGGACTTGAACACTGAAGCTTTCTTT
CDR3aa: CASSLQLTGDLNTEAFF

abundance: NA
v_gene: TRBV5-1
len: 13
j_gene: TRBJ1-1
d_gene: TRBD1
CDR3nt: TGCGCCAGCAGCTCCGGACAGGGGAGTGAAGCTTTCTTT
CDR3aa: CASSSGQGSEAFF

abundance: NA
v_gene: TRBV27
len: 17
j_gene: TRBJ2-7
d_gene: TRBD2
CDR3nt: TGTGCCAGCAGTTTAACGCGGGAGGGCCGATTCCACTACGAGCAGTACTTC
CDR3aa: CASSLTREGRFHYEQYF

abundance: NA
v_gene: TRBV7-9
len: 18
j_gene: TRBJ2-3
d_gene: TRBD1
CDR3nt: TGTGCCAGCAGCTTAGTGGGACAGGGTCTAATAAGCACAGATACGCAGTATTTT
CDR3aa: CASSLVGQGLISTDTQYF

abundance: NA
v_gene: TRBV6-6
len: 13
j_gene: TRBJ2-7
d_gene: TRBD1
CDR3nt: TGTGCCAGCAGTCGGGACAGGGTTTACGAGCAGTACTTC
CDR3aa: CASSRDRVYEQYF

abundance: NA
v_gene: TRBV21-1
len: 18
j_gene: TRBJ2-7
d_gene: NA
CDR3nt: TGTGCCAGCAGCAGAGACCCAACACAGGGCATAAGCTCCTACGAGCAGTACTTC
CDR3aa: CASSRDPTQGISSYEQYF

abundance: NA
v_gene: TRBV7-9
len: 13
j_gene: TRBJ1-2
d_gene: NA
CDR3nt: TGTGCCAGCAGCAAGGACAGCTACTATGGCTACACCTTC
CDR3aa: CASSKDSYYGYTF

abundance: NA
v_gene: TRBV18
len: 15
j_gene: TRBJ1-1
d_gene: NA
CDR3nt: TGTGCCAGCTCACCCCTCCGGGGAATGAACACTGAAGCTTTCTTT
CDR3aa: CASSPLRGMNTEAFF

abundance: NA
v_gene: TRBV5-8
len: 16
j_gene: TRBJ2-2
d_gene: TRBD2
CDR3nt: TGTGCCAGCAGCTCCGGACTAGCAGCGAACACCGGGGAGCTGTTTTTT
CDR3aa: CASSSGLAANTGELFF

abundance: once
v_gene: TRBV6-1
len: 17
j_gene: TRBJ2-7
d_gene: NA
CDR3nt: TGTGCCAGCAGTGAAGCGATAGGGGGGGACCGAAAAGACGAGCAGTACTTC
CDR3aa: CASSEAIGGDRKDEQYF

abundance: NA
v_gene: TRBV30
len: 15
j_gene: TRBJ1-1
d_gene: NA
CDR3nt: TGTGCCTGGAGTGTAAGGCCCGGGGAGGGTACTGAAGCTTTCTTT
CDR3aa: CAWSVRPGEGTEAFF

abundance: NA
v_gene: TRBV18
len: 16
j_gene: TRBJ2-1
d_gene: TRBD1
CDR3nt: TGTGCCAGCTCACTACGGACAGGGATGGTTCGGAATGAGCAGTTCTTC
CDR3aa: CASSLRTGMVRNEQFF

abundance: NA
v_gene: TRBV10-3
len: 15
j_gene: TRBJ2-3
d_gene: TRBD1
CDR3nt: TGTGCCATCAGTGCCAGGGACAGGGGGCCAGATACGCAGTATTTT
CDR3aa: CAISARDRGPDTQYF

abundance: NA
v_gene: TRBV2
len: 18
j_gene: TRBJ2-6
d_gene: NA
CDR3nt: TGTGCCAGCAGTGTCGGTTCAAAGTCGATCTCTGGGGCCAACGGCCTGACTTTC
CDR3aa: CASSVGSKSISGANGLTF

abundance: NA
v_gene: TRBV4-2
len: 14
j_gene: TRBJ1-1
d_gene: TRBD1
CDR3nt: TGTGCCAGCAGCCTCGACAGGGATATAGGTGAAGCTTTCTTT
CDR3aa: CASSLDRDIGEAFF

abundance: NA
v_gene: TRBV7-2
len: 16
j_gene: TRBJ1-2
d_gene: TRBD1
CDR3nt: TGTGCCAGCAGCTACAAACTAGGACAGGGCTTAAGAGGCTACACCTTC
CDR3aa: CASSYKLGQGLRGYTF

abundance: NA
v_gene: TRBV5-1
len: 16
j_gene: TRBJ2-1
d_gene: NA
CDR3nt: TGCGCCAGCAGCTTGGTTGGCAGGGTAGGTTCTTGGGAGCAGTTCTTC
CDR3aa: CASSLVGRVGSWEQFF

abundance: NA
v_gene: TRBV10-3
len: 16
j_gene: TRBJ1-4
d_gene: NA
CDR3nt: TGTGCCATCAGCTCGCCGCCTGGGGGCGGGAATGAAAAACTGTTTTTT
CDR3aa: CAISSPPGGGNEKLFF

abundance: NA
v_gene: TRBV2
len: 15
j_gene: TRBJ2-4
d_gene: NA
CDR3nt: TGTGCCAGCAGTGAAGCATGGCAGGGCACGAACATTCAGTACTTC
CDR3aa: CASSEAWQGTNIQYF

abundance: NA
v_gene: TRBV19
len: 16
j_gene: TRBJ2-3
d_gene: TRBD1
CDR3nt: TGTGCCAGTAGTCTCCGACAGGGGACCGCCACAGATACGCAGTATTTT
CDR3aa: CASSLRQGTATDTQYF

abundance: NA
v_gene: TRBV16
len: 12
j_gene: TRBJ1-2
d_gene: TRBD1
CDR3nt: TGTGCCAGCAGCGCTGGGACAGATGGCTACACCTTC
CDR3aa: CASSAGTDGYTF

abundance: NA
v_gene: TRBV6-5
len: 14
j_gene: TRBJ2-1
d_gene: TRBD2
CDR3nt: TGTGCCAGCATGGCGACTAGCGGTATTAATGAGCAGTTCTTC
CDR3aa: CASMATSGINEQFF

abundance: few
v_gene: TRBV7-2
len: 17
j_gene: TRBJ2-5
d_gene: TRBD2
CDR3nt: TGTGCCAGCAGCTTAGGGTCTAGCGGGAGTGGAAAGGAGACCCAGTACTTC
CDR3aa: CASSLGSSGSGKETQYF

abundance: NA
v_gene: TRBV2
len: 13
j_gene: TRBJ2-7
d_gene: NA
CDR3nt: TGTGCCAGCAGTCCCCGGGAAGACTACGAGCAGTACTTC
CDR3aa: CASSPREDYEQYF

abundance: NA
v_gene: TRBV2
len: 15
j_gene: TRBJ1-6
d_gene: TRBD1
CDR3nt: TGTGCCAGCAGCACGACAGGGAGTCCGAATTCACCCCTCCACTTT
CDR3aa: CASSTTGSPNSPLHF

abundance: NA
v_gene: TRBV13
len: 15
j_gene: TRBJ2-1
d_gene: TRBD1
CDR3nt: TGTGCCAGCAGCCCTCGGACAGGGGGGTACAATGAGCAGTTCTTC
CDR3aa: CASSPRTGGYNEQFF

abundance: NA
v_gene: TRBV28
len: 21
j_gene: TRBJ2-1
d_gene: TRBD2
CDR3nt: TGTGCCAGCAGCCCAAGTGCCCGAACTAGCGGGAGGGCCGGAATGGAAAATGAGCAGTTCTTC
CDR3aa: CASSPSARTSGRAGMENEQFF

abundance: few
v_gene: TRBV9
len: 14
j_gene: TRBJ1-3
d_gene: NA
CDR3nt: TGTGCCAGCAGATCGGAGAAATCTGGAAACACCATATATTTT
CDR3aa: CASRSEKSGNTIYF

abundance: NA
v_gene: TRBV21-1
len: 18
j_gene: TRBJ2-7
d_gene: NA
CDR3nt: TGTGCCAGCAGCAATCCGGCGGCCCATTCTCTTGCCCCCCACGAGCAGTACTTC
CDR3aa: CASSNPAAHSLAPHEQYF

abundance: NA
v_gene: TRBV28
len: 15
j_gene: TRBJ1-1
d_gene: NA
CDR3nt: TGTGCCAGCAGTCCCCCCGGAGGCTTGGACACTGAAGCTTTCTTT
CDR3aa: CASSPPGGLDTEAFF

abundance: NA
v_gene: TRBV7-2
len: 15
j_gene: TRBJ2-4
d_gene: NA
CDR3nt: TGTGCCAGCAGCCTTACGTCCGGGAGAGACAACATTCAGTACTTC
CDR3aa: CASSLTSGRDNIQYF

abundance: NA
v_gene: TRBV29-1
len: 19
j_gene: TRBJ1-4
d_gene: TRBD1
CDR3nt: TGCAGCGTTGAAAGGTTGGGGGGGACAGGCGCCCCAACTAATGAAAAACTGTTTTTT
CDR3aa: CSVERLGGTGAPTNEKLFF